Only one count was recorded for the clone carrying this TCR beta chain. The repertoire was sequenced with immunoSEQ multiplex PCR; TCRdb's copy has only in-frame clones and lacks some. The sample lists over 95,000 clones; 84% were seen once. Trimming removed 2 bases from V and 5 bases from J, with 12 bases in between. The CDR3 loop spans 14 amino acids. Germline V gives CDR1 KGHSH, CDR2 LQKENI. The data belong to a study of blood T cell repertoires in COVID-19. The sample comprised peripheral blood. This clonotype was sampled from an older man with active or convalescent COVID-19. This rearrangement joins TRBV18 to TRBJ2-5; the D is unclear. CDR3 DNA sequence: TGTGCCAGCTCACCAAGTGAGTCACCGGAGACCCAGTACTTC. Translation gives CASSPSESPETQYF.